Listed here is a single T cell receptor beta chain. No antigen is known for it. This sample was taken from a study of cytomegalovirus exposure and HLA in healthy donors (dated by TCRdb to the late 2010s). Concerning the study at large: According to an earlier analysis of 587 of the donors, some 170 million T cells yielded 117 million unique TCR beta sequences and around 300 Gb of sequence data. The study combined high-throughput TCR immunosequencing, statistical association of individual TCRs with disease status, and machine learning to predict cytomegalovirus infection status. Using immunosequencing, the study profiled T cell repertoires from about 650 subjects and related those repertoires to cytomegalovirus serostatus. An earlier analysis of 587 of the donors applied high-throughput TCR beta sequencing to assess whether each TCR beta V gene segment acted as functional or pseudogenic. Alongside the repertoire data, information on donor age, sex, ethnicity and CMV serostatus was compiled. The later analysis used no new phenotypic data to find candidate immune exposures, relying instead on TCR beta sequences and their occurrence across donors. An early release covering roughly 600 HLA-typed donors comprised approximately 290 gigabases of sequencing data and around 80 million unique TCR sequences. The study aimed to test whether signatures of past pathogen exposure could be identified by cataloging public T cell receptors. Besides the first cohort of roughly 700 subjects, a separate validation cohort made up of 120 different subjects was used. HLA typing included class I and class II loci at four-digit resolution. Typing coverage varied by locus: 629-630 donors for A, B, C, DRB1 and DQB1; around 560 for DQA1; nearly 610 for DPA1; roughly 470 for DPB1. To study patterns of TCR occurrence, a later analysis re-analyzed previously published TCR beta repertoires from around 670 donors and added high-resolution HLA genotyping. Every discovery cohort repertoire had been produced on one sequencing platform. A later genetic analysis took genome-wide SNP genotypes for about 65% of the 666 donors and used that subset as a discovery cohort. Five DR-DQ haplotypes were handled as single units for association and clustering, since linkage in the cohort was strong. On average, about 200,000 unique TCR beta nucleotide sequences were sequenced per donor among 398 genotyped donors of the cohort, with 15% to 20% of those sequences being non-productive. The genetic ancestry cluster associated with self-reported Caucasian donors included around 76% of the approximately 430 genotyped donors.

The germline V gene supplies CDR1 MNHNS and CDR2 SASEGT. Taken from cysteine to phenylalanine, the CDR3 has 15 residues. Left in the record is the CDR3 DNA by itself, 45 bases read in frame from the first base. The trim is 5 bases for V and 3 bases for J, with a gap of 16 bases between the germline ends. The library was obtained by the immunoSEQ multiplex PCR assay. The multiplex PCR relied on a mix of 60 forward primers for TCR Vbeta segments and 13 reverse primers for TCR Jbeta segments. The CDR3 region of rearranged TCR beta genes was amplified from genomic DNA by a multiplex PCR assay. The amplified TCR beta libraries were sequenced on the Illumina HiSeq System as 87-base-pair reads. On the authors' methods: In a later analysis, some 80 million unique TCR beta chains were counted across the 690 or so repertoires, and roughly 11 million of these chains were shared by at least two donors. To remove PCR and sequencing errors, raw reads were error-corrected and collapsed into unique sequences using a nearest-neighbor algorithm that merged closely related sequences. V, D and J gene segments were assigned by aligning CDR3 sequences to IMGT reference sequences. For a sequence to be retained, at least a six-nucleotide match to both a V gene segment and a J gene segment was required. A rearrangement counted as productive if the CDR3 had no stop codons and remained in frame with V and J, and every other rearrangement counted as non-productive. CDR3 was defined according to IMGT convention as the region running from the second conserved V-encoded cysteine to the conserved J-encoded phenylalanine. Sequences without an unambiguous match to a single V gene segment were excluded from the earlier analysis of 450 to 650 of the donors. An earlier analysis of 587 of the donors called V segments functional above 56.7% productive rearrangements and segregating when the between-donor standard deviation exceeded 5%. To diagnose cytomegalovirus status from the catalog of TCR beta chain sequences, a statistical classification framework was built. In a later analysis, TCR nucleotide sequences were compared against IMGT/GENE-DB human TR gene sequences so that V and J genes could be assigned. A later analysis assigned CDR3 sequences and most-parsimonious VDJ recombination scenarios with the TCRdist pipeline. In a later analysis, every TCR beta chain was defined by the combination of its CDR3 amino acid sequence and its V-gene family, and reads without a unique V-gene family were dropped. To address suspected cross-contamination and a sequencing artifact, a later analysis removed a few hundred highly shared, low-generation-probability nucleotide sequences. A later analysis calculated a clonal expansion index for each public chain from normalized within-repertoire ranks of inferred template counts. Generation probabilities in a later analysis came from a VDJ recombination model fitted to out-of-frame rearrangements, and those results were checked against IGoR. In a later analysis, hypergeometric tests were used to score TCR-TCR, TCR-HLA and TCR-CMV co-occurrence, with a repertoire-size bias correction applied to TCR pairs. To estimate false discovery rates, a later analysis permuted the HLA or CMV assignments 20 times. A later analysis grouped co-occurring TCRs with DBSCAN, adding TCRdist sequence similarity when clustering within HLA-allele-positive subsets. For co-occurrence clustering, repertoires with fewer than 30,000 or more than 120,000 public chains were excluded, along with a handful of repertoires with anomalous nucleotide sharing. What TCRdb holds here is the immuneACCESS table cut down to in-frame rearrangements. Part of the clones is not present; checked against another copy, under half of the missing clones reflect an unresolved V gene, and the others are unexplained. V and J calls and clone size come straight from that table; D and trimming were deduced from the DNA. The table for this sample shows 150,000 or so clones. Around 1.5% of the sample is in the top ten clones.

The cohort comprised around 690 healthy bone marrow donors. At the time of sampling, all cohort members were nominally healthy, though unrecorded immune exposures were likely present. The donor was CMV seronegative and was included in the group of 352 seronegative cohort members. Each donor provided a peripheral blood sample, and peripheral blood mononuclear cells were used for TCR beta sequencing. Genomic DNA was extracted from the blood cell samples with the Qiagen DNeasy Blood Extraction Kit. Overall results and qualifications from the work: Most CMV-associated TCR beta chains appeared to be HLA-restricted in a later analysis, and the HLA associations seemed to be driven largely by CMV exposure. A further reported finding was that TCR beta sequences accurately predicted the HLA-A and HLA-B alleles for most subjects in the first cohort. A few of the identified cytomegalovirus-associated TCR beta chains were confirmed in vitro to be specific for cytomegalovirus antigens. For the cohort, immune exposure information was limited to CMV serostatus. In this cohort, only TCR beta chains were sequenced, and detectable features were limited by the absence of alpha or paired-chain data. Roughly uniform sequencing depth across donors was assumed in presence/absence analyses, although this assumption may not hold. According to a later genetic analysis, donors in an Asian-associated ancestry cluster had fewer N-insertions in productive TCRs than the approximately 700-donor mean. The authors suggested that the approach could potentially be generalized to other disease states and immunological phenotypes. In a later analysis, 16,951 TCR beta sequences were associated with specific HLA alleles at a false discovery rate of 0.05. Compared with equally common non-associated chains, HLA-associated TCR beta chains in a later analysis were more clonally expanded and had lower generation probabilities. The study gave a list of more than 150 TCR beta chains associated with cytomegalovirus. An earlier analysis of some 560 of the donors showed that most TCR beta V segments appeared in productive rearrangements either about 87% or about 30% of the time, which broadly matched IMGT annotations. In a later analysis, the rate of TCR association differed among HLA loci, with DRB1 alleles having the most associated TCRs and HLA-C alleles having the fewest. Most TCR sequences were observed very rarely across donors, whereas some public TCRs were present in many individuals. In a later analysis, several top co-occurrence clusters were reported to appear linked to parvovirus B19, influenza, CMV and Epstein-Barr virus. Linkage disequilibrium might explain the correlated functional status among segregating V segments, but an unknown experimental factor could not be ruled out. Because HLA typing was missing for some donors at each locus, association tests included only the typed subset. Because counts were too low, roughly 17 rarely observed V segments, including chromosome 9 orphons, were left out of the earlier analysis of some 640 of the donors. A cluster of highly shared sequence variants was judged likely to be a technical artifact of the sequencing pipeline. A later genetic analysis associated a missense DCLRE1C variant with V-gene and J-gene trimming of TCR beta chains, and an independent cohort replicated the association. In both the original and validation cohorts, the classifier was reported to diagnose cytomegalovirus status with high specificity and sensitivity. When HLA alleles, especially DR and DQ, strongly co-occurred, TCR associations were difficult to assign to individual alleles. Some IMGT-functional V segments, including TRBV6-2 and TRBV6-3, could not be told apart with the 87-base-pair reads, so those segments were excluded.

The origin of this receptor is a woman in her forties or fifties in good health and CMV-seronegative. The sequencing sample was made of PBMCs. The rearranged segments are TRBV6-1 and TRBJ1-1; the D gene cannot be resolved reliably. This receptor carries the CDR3 CASSPVYGVDTEAFF. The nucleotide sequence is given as TGTGCCAGCAGTCCAGTTTACGGAGTGGACACTGAAGCTTTCTTT.